This TCR beta chain originates from a study of graft-versus-host responses after intestinal transplantation. Study background: Grafts that recipients had were multivisceral, liver-intestinal, or isolated intestinal transplants.

The V gene lost 10 bases and the J gene lost 8 bases, with 24 bases spanning the gap. Germline V gives CDR1 LNHDA, CDR2 SQIVND (reference sequence). CDR3 length: 15 amino acids. The table came from immunoSEQ multiplex PCR; TCRdb's copy has only in-frame clones and leaves some out. The data show around 130,000 clones, around nine tenths seen once. Worth noting for this clone: Its specificity is unknown.

Study findings and constraints: Early post-transplant HvG declines were associated with peak circulating GvH clone levels. Allografts of patients with graft-donor T cell macrochimerism showed high graft-versus-host to host-versus-graft clone ratios. GvH clones appeared in recipient marrow, some first in ileum or blood.

This specimen was unstimulated CD4+ T cells sorted from spleen or lymph node cells, taken before intestinal transplant. The chain joins TRBV19 to TRBJ1-5; possible D gene TRBD1, 5 bases. This clonotype was sampled from a human donor who received an intestinal transplant. CDR3 loop: CATKGIGTAGEPQHF. The CDR3 DNA is TGTGCCACCAAAGGAATAGGGACGGCTGGCGAGCCCCAGCATTTT.